This T cell receptor (beta chain) was found in a study of blood T cell repertoires in COVID-19. Study details: Researchers got acute and convalescent COVID-19 samples from the United States, Italy and Spain. The analysed material was cDNA or gDNA that came from T cells, B-cell-depleted T cells, or PBMCs.

In the original processing: Reference gene primer amplification gave estimated nucleated cell counts. TCRdb keeps only in-frame clones here, not all; method: immunoSEQ multiplex PCR. The V and J calls and clone size come from that table; D and trimming were worked out from the DNA. The table has around 500,000 clones, 80% to 90% seen once. V lost 5 bases to trimming and J lost 1 base; unmatched junction nucleotides: 3. CDR1 is SGHAT, CDR2 FQDESV, per germline (reference sequence). This CDR3 has 15 amino acids. The sequenced sample consisted of peripheral blood. The chain employs TRBV11-1 and TRBJ2-7; 12 bases agree with TRBD1. This clonotype was sampled from a human donor in a cohort sampled during active COVID-19. The DNA for the CDR3 is TGTGCCAGCAGCGGGACAGGGGGCGCGTCCTACGAGCAGTACTTC. Amino acid sequence: CASSGTGGASYEQYF. The full variable domain, completed using reference TRBV11-1 and TRBJ2-7, is EAEVAQSPRYKITEKSQAVAFWCDPISGHATLYWYRQILGQGPELLVQFQDESVVDDSQLPKDRFSAERLKGVDSTLKIQPAELGDSAMYLCASSGTGGASYEQYFGPGTRLTVT.